This TCR beta chain was recovered during a study of T cell repertoires in cytomegalovirus infection. This clonotype was seen a handful of times. What it binds is not known. Study-level findings and limits: What dominated the ex vivo response were HLA-C-restricted CMV-specific TCR beta clonotypes.

One entry per CDR3 protein, called by TCRdb with MiXCR from the reads. This table has around 630,000 distinct CDR3 sequences, roughly 24% appearing once. The source of this sequence is a human donor in good health (CMV status not recorded). Some clones in this sample may be carry-over from other donors' samples. The sample taken for sequencing was CD8+ T cells from PBMCs.

CDR3 in amino acids: CSVERDYPYEQYF. In DNA, the CDR3 is TGCAGCGTTGAAAGGGACTACCCCTACGAGCAGTACTTC. This chain uses TRBV29-1 with TRBJ2-7, with 7 bases identical to TRBD2. This CDR3 is 13 amino acids long. Germline V CDR1 and CDR2: SQVTM, ANQGSEA. Unmatched junction bases numbered 3, after V lost 2 bases and J lost 2 bases.